A selection of T cell receptor beta chains follows, all from one sample in a study of tumor and adjacent non-tumor tissue in lung cancer. TCRdb processed the multiplex PCR reads anew with MiXCR; each CDR3 protein has one entry. The table has tens of thousands of distinct CDR3 sequences, 74% seen once. The sample comprised distant non-tumor lung tissue. The receptors derive from an older woman with non-small cell lung cancer. Both conserved end residues are part of each CDR3. A D gene is named only where the DNA matches it firmly. For some rows the clone size is stated as once, few or many, or as a class when expanded; others skip it.

d_call j_call clone_size cdr3_length v_call cdr3_aa cdr3_nt
- TRBJ1-1 - 14 TRBV29-1 CSVEWKAGNTEASF TGCAGCGTTGAATGGAAAGCAGGGAACACTGAAGCTTCCTTT
- TRBJ2-7 - 14 TRBV6-2/TRBV6-3 CANRTGTAQMEQYF TGTGCCAACAGAACCGGGACCGCCCAGATGGAGCAGTACTTC
- TRBJ2-2 few 15 TRBV5-1 CASSLDPGCPGELFF TGCGCCAGCAGCTTGGACCCCGGATGCCCCGGGGAGCTGTTTTTT
TRBD1 TRBJ2-3 once 14 TRBV20-1 CSVMGQGGPDMQYF TGCAGTGTTATGGGACAGGGAGGACCAGATATGCAGTATTTT
- TRBJ2-6 once 15 TRBV4-3 CASSQGTAGANVQTF TGCGCCAGCAGCCAAGGGACAGCTGGGGCTAACGTCCAGACTTTC
- TRBJ1-6 - 15 TRBV6-6 CAITPAGQGSSPLHF TGTGCCATCACTCCGGCGGGGCAAGGGTCTTCACCCCTCCACTTT
- TRBJ1-1 medium-sized 13 TRBV6-2/TRBV6-3 CASRDGMNTEAFF TGTGCCAGCAGGGACGGAATGAACACTGAAGCTTTCTTT
TRBD2 TRBJ2-1 - 17 TRBV4-3 CASSPRKLAGDYNEQLF TGCGCCAGCAGTCCGAGGAAACTAGCGGGGGACTACAATGAGCAGTTATTC
TRBD1 TRBJ2-7 many 16 TRBV6-1 CASSEQGNVLSYEQYF TGTGCCAGCAGCGAACAGGGGAACGTCCTTTCCTACGAGCAGTACTTC
- TRBJ1-1 - 14 TRBV11-3 CASSAPGSHSEAFF TGTGCCAGCAGCGCGCCTGGGTCTCACTCTGAAGCTTTCTTT
- TRBJ1-1 - 14 TRBV12-3/TRBV12-4 CVSSLGPMNTGAFF TGTGTCAGCAGTTTAGGACCGATGAACACTGGAGCTTTCTTT
- TRBJ1-2 - 12 TRBV27 CACGSGNYGYAF TGTGCCTGCGGATCCGGTAACTATGGCTACGCCTTC
- TRBJ2-7 many 13 TRBV4-1 CASSQELAYEQYF TGCGCCAGCAGCCAAGAGCTAGCTTACGAGCAGTACTTC
- TRBJ2-3 - 13 TRBV29-1 CSVHGGSTYTQYF TGCAGCGTTCATGGGGGGAGCACATATACGCAGTATTTT
- TRBJ1-1 - 14 TRBV4-1 CASSQPIIYTEAFF TGCGCAAGCAGCCAACCTATCATCTACACTGAAGCTTTCTTT
- TRBJ2-2 few 12 TRBV20-1 CSAREGAGELFF TGCAGTGCTAGAGAAGGAGCCGGGGAGCTGTTTTTT
- TRBJ1-6 few 15 TRBV12-3/TRBV12-4 CAGSLENSYNSSFHF TGTGCCGGCAGTCTCGAGAACTCCTATAATTCATCCTTCCACTTT
TRBD1 TRBJ2-7 - 15 TRBV6-5 CASSDPGQGGYERYF TGTGCCAGCAGTGACCCAGGACAGGGTGGGTACGAGCGGTACTTC
TRBD1 TRBJ1-1 - 17 TRBV11-2 CASSSNRGRRLNTEALF TGTGCCAGCAGTTCGAACAGGGGGCGCCGACTGAATACTGAAGCTCTCTTT
- TRBJ2-3 - 15 TRBV29-1 CSVEDLGIVRRTQYF TGCAGCGTTGAAGATCTGGGGATAGTCCGGCGTACGCAGTATTTT
- TRBJ2-1 - 15 TRBV30 CALSGDWVSNNERFF TGTGCCTTGAGCGGAGACTGGGTCAGTAACAATGAGCGGTTCTTC
TRBD2 TRBJ2-3 many 12 TRBV20-1 CSARGLAGDSCW TGCAGTGCAAGAGGGCTAGCGGGTGACTCTTGTTGG
TRBD2 TRBJ2-4 - 14 TRBV6-6 CASSEGTNKNTQYF TGTGCCAGCAGTGAGGGGACTAACAAAAACACTCAGTACTTC
- TRBJ2-5 once 15 TRBV9 CASSVGITGEETQYF TGTGCCAGCAGCGTAGGAATAACGGGAGAAGAGACCCAGTACTTC
TRBD2 TRBJ2-1 many 14 TRBV6-2/TRBV6-3 CASRAGGPYNEQFF TGTGCCAGCAGGGCGGGAGGGCCTTACAATGAGCAGTTCTTC
TRBD2 TRBJ2-1 - 18 TRBV11-2 CASSLAMGLAGPNNEQFF TGTGCCAGCAGCTTAGCAATGGGACTAGCGGGGCCTAACAATGAGCAGTTCTTC
- TRBJ2-1 - 15 TRBV6-2/TRBV6-3 CANSNPRGISTEQFF TGTGCCAACAGTAACCCCCGGGGGATATCCACTGAGCAGTTCTTC
- TRBJ1-4 - 13 TRBV11-2 CASSSSGLGKLFF TGTGCCAGCAGCTCCAGTGGATTAGGGAAGCTGTTTTTT
TRBD1 TRBJ2-5 - 19 TRBV12-3/TRBV12-4 CASSSRDRGPVRYQEAQYF TGCGCCAGCAGTTCAAGGGACAGGGGGCCGGTCCGGTACCAAGAGGCCCAGTACTTC
- TRBJ2-2 many 15 TRBV7-9 CASSLGQANTGELFF TGTGCCAGCAGCTTAGGGCAGGCGAACACCGGGGAGCTGTTTTTT
TRBD1 TRBJ2-3 - 15 TRBV6-6 CTSSGQGARRDTQYF TGTACCAGCAGTGGCCAGGGGGCTAGAAGAGATACGCAGTATTTT
- TRBJ2-5 - 15 TRBV12-3/TRBV12-4 CASGLAQGNKETQYF TGTGCCAGCGGTTTAGCACAGGGAAACAAAGAGACCCAGTACTTC
TRBD2 TRBJ2-3 - 17 TRBV6-2/TRBV6-3 CASSLLPSGSTADMQYF TGTGCTAGCAGTTTACTACCTAGCGGGAGTACCGCAGATATGCAGTATTTT
- TRBJ1-5 - 13 TRBV6-6 CASGHRVNRPQHF TGTGCCAGCGGCCACAGGGTTAATCGGCCCCAGCATTTT
- TRBJ2-5 once 15 TRBV5-6 CASGSTGIRGETQYF TGTGCCAGCGGGTCCACAGGGATCAGGGGAGAGACCCAGTACTTC
TRBD2 TRBJ2-3 - 15 TRBV4-3 CTSSQGTSGADAQYF TGTACCAGCAGCCAAGGGACTAGCGGGGCAGATGCGCAGTATTTT
- TRBJ2-1 - 16 TRBV20-1 CSARDSRDLRSNEQFF TGCAGTGCTAGAGATTCCCGAGACCTAAGGTCTAATGAGCAGTTCTTC
- TRBJ1-4 - 13 TRBV28 CASRGRTNEKLFF TGTGCCAGTCGAGGAAGGACTAATGAAAAACTGTTTTTT
- TRBJ2-3 - 14 TRBV4-3 CASSRDRNRDMQYF TGCGCCAGCAGCCGAGACCGTAACAGAGATATGCAGTATTTT
TRBD2 TRBJ2-3 many 16 TRBV4-3 CASSQVAGGITDTQYF TGCGCCAGCAGCCAAGTAGCGGGAGGAATCACAGATACGCAGTATTTT
TRBD2 TRBJ2-1 - 19 TRBV4-3 CDSSQYGTRGSIAYNEQFF TGCGACAGCAGCCAGTACGGGACTAGAGGGAGTATAGCCTACAATGAGCAGTTCTTC
- TRBJ2-1 - 14 TRBV5-1 CASTSRGAYNEQVF TGCGCCAGCACGAGCAGGGGGGCCTACAATGAGCAGGTCTTC
- TRBJ2-2 - 17 TRBV6-2/TRBV6-3 CANSYTQQRANTGELSF TGTGCCAACAGTTACACGCAACAGAGGGCCAACACCGGGGAGCTGTCTTTT
- TRBJ2-6 - 14 TRBV6-5 CASRYSSGANVMTF TGTGCCAGCAGGTACAGCTCTGGTGCCAACGTCATGACTTTC
- TRBJ2-5 - 18 TRBV11-1 CDSSFYPPGFAGGETQYF TGTGACAGCAGCTTTTACCCGCCGGGGTTCGCGGGTGGAGAGACCCAGTACTTC
- TRBJ1-1 - 13 TRBV10-3 CAISPGAGTESFF TGTGCCATCAGTCCCGGCGCGGGGACTGAATCTTTCTTT
- TRBJ1-1 - 16 TRBV6-5 CASNFTPGLENSEAFF TGTGCCAGCAATTTCACTCCGGGACTAGAGAACAGTGAAGCTTTCTTT
- TRBJ2-5 once 14 TRBV6-2/TRBV6-3 CASSCIDPLGTQYF TGTGCCAGCAGTTGCATCGACCCACTCGGGACCCAGTACTTC